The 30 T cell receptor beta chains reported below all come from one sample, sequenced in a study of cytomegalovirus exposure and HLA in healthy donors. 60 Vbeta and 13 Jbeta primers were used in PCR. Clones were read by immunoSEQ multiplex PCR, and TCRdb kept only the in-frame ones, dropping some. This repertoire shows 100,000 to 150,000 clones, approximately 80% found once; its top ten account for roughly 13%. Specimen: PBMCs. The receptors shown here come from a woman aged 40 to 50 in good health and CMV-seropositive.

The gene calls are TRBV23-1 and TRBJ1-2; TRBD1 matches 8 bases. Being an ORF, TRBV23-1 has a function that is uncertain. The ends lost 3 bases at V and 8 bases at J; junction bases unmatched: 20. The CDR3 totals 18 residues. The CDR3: CASSHYSEAPGGWRGYTF. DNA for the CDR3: TGCGCCAGCAGTCATTACTCCGAGGCGCCAGGGGGCTGGAGAGGCTACACCTTC.

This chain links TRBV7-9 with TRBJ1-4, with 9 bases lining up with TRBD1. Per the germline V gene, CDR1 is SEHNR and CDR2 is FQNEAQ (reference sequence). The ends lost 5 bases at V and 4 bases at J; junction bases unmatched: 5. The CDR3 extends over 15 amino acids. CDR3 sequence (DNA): TGTGCCAGCAGCCGGGGACAGGGTAATAATGAAAAACTGTTTTTT. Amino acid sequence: CASSRGQGNNEKLFF.

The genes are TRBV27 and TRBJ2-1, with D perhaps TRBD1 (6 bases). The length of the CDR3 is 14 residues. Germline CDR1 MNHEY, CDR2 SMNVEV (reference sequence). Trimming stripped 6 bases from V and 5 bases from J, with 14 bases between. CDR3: CASSQVDSHNEQFF. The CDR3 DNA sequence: TGTGCCAGCAGCCAAGTGGACAGCCACAATGAGCAGTTCTTC.

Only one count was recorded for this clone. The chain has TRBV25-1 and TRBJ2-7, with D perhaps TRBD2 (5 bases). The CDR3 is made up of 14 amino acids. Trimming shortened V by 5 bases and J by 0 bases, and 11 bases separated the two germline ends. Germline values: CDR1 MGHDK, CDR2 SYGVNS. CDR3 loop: CASSNNGISYEQYF. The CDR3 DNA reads TGTGCCAGCAGTAACAACGGGATCTCCTACGAGCAGTACTTC.

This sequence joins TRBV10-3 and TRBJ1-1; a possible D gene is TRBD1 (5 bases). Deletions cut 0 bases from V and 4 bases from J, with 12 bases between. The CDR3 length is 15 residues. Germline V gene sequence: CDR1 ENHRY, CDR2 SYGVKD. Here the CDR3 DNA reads TGTGCCATCAGTGAGTCGCGGGGCCTAGGCACTGAAGCTTTCTTT. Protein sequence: CAISESRGLGTEAFF.

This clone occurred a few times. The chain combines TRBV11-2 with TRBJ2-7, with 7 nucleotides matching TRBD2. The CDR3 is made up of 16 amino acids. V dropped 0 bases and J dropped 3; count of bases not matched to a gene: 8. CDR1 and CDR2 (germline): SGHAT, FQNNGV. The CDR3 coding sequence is TGTGCCAGCAGCTTAGATCCGGGGGGATCCCTCTACGAGCAGTACTTC. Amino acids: CASSLDPGGSLYEQYF.

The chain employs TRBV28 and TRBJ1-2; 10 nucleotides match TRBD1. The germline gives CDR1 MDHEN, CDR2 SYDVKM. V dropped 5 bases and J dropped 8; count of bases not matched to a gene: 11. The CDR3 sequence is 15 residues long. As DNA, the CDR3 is TGTGCCAGCAGTCAACCGGGACAGGGGTGGTGGGGCTACACCTTC. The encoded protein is CASSQPGQGWWGYTF.

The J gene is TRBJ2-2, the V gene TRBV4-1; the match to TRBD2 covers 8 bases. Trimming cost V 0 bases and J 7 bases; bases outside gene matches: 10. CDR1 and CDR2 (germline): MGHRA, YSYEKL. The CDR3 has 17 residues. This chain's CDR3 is CASSQERLAGHGGELFF. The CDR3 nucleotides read TGCGCCAGCAGCCAAGAGCGGCTAGCGGGTCATGGCGGGGAGCTGTTTTTT.

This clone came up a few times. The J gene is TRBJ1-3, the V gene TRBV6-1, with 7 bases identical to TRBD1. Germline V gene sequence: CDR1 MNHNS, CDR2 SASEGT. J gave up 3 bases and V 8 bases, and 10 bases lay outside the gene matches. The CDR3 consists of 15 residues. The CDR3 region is CASLPNRGGGNTIYF. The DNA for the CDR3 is TGTGCCAGCCTGCCTAACAGGGGAGGTGGAAACACCATATATTTT.

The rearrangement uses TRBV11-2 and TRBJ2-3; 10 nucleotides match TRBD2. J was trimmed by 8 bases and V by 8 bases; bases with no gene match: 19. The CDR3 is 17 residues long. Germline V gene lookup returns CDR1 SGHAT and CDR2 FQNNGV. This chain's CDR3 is CASALQGRASGSGTQYF. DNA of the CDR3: TGTGCCAGCGCCCTCCAGGGTAGAGCTAGCGGGAGCGGTACGCAGTATTTT.

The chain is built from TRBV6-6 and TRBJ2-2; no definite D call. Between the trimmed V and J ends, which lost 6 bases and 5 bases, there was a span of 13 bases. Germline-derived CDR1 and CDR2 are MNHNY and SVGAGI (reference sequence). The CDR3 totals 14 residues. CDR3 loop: CASRSGGTTGELFF. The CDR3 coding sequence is TGTGCCAGCAGATCCGGCGGCACAACCGGGGAGCTGTTTTTT.

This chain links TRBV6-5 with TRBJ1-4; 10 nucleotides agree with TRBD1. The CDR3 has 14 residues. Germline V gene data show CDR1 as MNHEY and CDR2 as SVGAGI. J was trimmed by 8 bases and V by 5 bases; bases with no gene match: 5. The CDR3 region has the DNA TGTGCCAGCAGTAGGACAGGGGGAGGAGAAAAACTGTTTTTT. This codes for CASSRTGGGEKLFF.

The CDR3 nucleotides are TGCGCCAGCCGCTATTCAGCGGGCGGCTACAATGAGCAGTTCTTC. Its protein product is CASRYSAGGYNEQFF. J is TRBJ2-1 and V is TRBV5-1; TRBD2 is a possible D gene (6 bases). This CDR3 region has 15 residues. Germline V lookup: CDR1 SGHRS, CDR2 YFSETQ. V was pared by 7 bases and J by 3 bases, with 17 bases between.

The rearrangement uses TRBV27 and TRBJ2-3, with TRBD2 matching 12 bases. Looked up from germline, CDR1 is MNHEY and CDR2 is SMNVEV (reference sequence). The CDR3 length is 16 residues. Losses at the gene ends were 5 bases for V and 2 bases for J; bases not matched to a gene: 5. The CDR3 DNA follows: TGTGCCAGCAGTCCGCTAGCGGGAGGGTTCACAGATACGCAGTATTTT. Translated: CASSPLAGGFTDTQYF.

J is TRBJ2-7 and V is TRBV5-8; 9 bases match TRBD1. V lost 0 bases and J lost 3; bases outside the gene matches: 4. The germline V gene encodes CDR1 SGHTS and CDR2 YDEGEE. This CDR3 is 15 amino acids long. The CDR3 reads CASSLGDRVNYEQYF. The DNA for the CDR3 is TGTGCCAGCAGCTTGGGGGACAGGGTAAACTACGAGCAGTACTTC.

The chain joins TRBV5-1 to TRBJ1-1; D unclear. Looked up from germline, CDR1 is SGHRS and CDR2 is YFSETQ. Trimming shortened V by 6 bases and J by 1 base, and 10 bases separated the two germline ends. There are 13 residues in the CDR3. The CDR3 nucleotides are TGCGCCAGCAATCTTTCTCCGAACACTGAAGCTTTCTTT. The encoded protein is CASNLSPNTEAFF.

The CDR3 DNA reads as TGTGCCAGCAGCATACAACCGGGACAGGGGGCGAAAAATGAGCAGTTCTTC. Protein product: CASSIQPGQGAKNEQFF. V gene TRBV9 combines with J gene TRBJ2-1; TRBD1 matches at 12 bases. The CDR3 sequence is 17 residues long. Germline V gene sequence: CDR1 SGDLS, CDR2 YYNGEE. Germline trimming cut 4 bases from V and 7 bases from J; bases unmatched to any gene: 12.

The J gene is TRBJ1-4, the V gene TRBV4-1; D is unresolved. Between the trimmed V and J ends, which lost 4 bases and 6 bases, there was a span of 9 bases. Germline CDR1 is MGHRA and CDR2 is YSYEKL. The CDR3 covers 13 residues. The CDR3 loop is CASSLTRDEKLFF. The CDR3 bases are TGCGCCAGCAGCCTTACGCGTGATGAAAAACTGTTTTTT.

Written as DNA, the CDR3 is TGTGCCAGCAGCTTCCGGACTAGCGGGAACAATGAGCAGTTCTTC. Its protein is CASSFRTSGNNEQFF. The chain couples TRBV11-2 to TRBJ2-1; 12 bases are shared with TRBD2. CDR3 length: 15 amino acids. J gave up 5 bases and V 3 bases, and 2 bases lay outside the gene matches. Germline values: CDR1 SGHAT, CDR2 FQNNGV.

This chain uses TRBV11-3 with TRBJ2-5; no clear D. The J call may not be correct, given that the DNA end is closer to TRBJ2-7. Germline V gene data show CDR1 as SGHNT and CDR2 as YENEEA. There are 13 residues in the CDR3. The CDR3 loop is CASSDPVAHEQYF. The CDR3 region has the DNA TGTGCCAGCAGCGATCCGGTAGCCCACGAGCAGTACTTC.

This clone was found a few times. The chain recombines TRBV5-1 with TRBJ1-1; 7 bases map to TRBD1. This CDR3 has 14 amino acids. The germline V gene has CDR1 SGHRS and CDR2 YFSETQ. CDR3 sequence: CASLAGGPNTEAFF. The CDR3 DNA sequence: TGCGCTTCTCTGGCAGGGGGTCCTAACACTGAAGCTTTCTTT.

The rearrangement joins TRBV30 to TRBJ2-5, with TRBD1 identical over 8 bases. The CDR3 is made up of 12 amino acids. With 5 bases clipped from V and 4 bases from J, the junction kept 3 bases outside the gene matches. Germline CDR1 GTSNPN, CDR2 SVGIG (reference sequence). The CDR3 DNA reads TGTGCCTGGCAGGGGGCAGGAGAGACCCAGTACTTC. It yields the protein CAWQGAGETQYF.

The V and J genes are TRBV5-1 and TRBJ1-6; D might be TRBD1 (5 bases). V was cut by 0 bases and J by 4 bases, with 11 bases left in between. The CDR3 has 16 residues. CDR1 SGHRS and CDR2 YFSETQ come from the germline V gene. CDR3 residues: CASSLVGGRYNSPLHF. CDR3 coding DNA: TGCGCCAGCAGCTTGGTGGGGGGACGATATAATTCACCCCTCCACTTT.

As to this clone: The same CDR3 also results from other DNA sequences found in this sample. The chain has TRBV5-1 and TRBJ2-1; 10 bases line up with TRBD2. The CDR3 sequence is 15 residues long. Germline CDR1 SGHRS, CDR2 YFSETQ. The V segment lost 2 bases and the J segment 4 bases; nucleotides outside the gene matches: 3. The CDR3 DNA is TGCGCCAGCAGCTTTCTAGCGGGAGCATACAATGAGCAGTTCTTC. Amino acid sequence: CASSFLAGAYNEQFF.

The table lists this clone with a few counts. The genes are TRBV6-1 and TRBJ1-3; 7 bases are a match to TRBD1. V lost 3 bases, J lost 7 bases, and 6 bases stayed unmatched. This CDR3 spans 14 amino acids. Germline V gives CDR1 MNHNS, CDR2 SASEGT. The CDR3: CASSEMTGMNTIYF. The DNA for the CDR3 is TGTGCCAGCAGTGAGATGACAGGGATGAACACCATATATTTT.

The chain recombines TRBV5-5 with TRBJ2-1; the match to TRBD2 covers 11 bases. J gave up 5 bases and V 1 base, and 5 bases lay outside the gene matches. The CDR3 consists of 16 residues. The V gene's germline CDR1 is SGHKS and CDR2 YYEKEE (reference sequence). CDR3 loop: CASSLRAGLADNEQFF. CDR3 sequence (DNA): TGTGCCAGCAGCTTGAGGGCGGGACTAGCGGACAATGAGCAGTTCTTC.

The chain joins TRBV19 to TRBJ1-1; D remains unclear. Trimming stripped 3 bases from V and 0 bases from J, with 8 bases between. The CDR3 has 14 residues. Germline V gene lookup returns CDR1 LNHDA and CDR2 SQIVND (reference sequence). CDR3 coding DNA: TGTGCCAGTAGTATTCGGCGGGTGAACACTGAAGCTTTCTTT. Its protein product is CASSIRRVNTEAFF.

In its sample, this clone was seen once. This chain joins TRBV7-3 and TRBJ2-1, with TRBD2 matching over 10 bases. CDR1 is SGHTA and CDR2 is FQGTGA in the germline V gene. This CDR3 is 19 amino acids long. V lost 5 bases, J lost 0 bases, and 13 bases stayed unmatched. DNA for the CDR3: TGTGCCAGCAGCCGGAATCCGGGACTAGCGCCCAGCTCCTACAATGAGCAGTTCTTC. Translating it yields CASSRNPGLAPSSYNEQFF.

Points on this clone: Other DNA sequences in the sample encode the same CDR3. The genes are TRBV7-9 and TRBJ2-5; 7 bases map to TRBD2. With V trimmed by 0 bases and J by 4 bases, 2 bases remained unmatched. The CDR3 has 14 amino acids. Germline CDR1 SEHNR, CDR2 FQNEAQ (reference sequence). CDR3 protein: CASSLAGRGETQYF. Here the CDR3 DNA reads TGTGCCAGCAGCTTAGCAGGGAGGGGAGAGACCCAGTACTTC.

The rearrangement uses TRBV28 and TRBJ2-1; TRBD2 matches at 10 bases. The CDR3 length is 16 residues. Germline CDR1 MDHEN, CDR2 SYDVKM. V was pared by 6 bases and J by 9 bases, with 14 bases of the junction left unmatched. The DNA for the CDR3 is TGTGCCAGCAGCCTAGCACAAGCGGGAGGGCAGGGTGAGCAGTTCTTC. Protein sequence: CASSLAQAGGQGEQFF.